Shown below are 27 T cell receptor beta chains from a single sample sequenced in a study of molecular identifiers for immune sequencing clone quantification. One entry per CDR3 protein results from TCRdb running MiXCR on the PCR reads. The sample has about 510,000 distinct CDR3 sequences; under 30% are singletons. The specimen was naive CD8+ T cells from blood, with Jurkat cell RNA spiked in. The subset is: FACS-sorted CD8+CD4-CCR7+CD45RA+ naive T cells. These receptors all come from a human donor in good health. Some libraries in this study had Jurkat cell RNA spiked in.

Only a few counts were recorded for this clonotype. This chain links TRBV21-1 with TRBJ2-7; the D segment call TRBD2 is taken from the table without a DNA check. TRBV21-1 is a listed pseudogene. There are 13 residues in the CDR3. The CDR3 protein is CASSKYGGYEQYF. The CDR3 DNA reads TGTGCCAGCAGCAAATACGGAGGGTACGAGCAGTACTTC.

This chain uses TRBV29-1 with TRBJ1-1, with D unresolved. Trimming cost V 4 bases and J 5 bases, with 14 bases left between them. Looked up from germline, CDR1 is SQVTM and CDR2 is ANQGSEA. This CDR3 comprises 13 residues. CDR3 nucleotides: TGCAGCGTTGTCTGGCAAGGAGAGACTGAAGCTTTCTTT. Translated: CSVVWQGETEAFF.

This clonotype was counted only a few times. The rearrangement links TRBV27 to TRBJ1-2; 9 positions match TRBD1. Germline values: CDR1 MNHEY, CDR2 SMNVEV (reference sequence). Trimming at V came to 5 bases and at J to 7 bases, leaving 11 bases not matched to a gene. The CDR3 is 15 amino acids. Here the CDR3 reads CASSLTGQGYSGYTF. CDR3 sequence (DNA): TGTGCCAGCAGTCTAACGGGACAGGGTTACTCTGGCTACACCTTC.

This clonotype was seen ten or more times. The chain recombines TRBV5-4 with TRBJ1-6, with a possible D match to TRBD1 (5 bases). This CDR3 is built from 12 residues. The ends were cut back, 7 bases at V and 6 bases at J, with 8 bases in the middle. CDR1 and CDR2 from the germline V gene are SGHNT and YYREEE (reference sequence). The CDR3 protein is CASGRANSPLHF. In nucleotides, the CDR3 is TGTGCCAGCGGCAGGGCTAATTCACCCCTCCACTTT.

This clonotype showed up many times. The chain carries TRBV7-2 and TRBJ2-3; tentative D call: TRBD2 (6 bases). This CDR3 contains 20 residues. Germline V lookup: CDR1 SGHTA, CDR2 FQGNSA. Trimming stripped 4 bases from V and 1 base from J, with 27 bases between. This CDR3 is CASSSGGSGITSYRTDTQYF. CDR3 nucleotides: TGTGCCAGCAGCTCCGGGGGTAGCGGAATTACCAGTTACCGCACAGATACGCAGTATTTT.

The rearrangement links TRBV12-5 to TRBJ2-7; 9 nucleotides agree with TRBD1. The CDR3 consists of 16 residues. The germline CDR1 and CDR2 sequences are LGHNT and FRNRAP. After removal of 5 bases from V and 3 bases from J, the junction contained 11 bases not matched to a gene. CDR3 nucleotides: TGTGCTAGTGGTGACGGGTTGGGACAGGGTGACTACGAGCAGTACTTC. Translated, it gives CASGDGLGQGDYEQYF.

In this sample, this clonotype turned up a few times. This rearrangement joins TRBV9 to TRBJ1-1; tentatively, D is TRBD1 (6 bases). CDR1 SGDLS and CDR2 YYNGEE come from the germline V gene. The V and J ends lost 4 bases and 1 base respectively, with 20 bases between them. The CDR3 consists of 17 residues. The CDR3 coding sequence is TGTGCCAGCAGCAATATCGCATCCGGACAGAAGAACACTGAAGCTTTCTTT. Translation gives CASSNIASGQKNTEAFF. Complete variable domain (other parts from reference TRBV9 and TRBJ1-1): DSGVTQTPKHLITATGQRVTLRCSPRSGDLSVYWYQQSLDQGLQFLIQYYNGEERAKGNILERFSAQQFPDLHSELNLSSLELGDSALYFCASSNIASGQKNTEAFFGQGTRLTVV.

V and J are TRBV4-2 and TRBJ2-7, with 7 positions matching TRBD1. The CDR3 sequence is 15 residues long. The germline V gene has CDR1 LGHNA and CDR2 YNFKEQ. Trimming removed 1 base from V and 4 bases from J; junction bases left unmatched: 7. The CDR3 sequence: CASSQAETGIYEQYF. CDR3 sequence (DNA): TGTGCCAGCAGCCAAGCCGAGACAGGGATATACGAGCAGTACTTC.

Details on this clonotype: Since a much larger clone is just one base distant, this may be a read error. The V call is TRBV4-3, the J call TRBJ1-2; D gene ambiguous. Per germline, CDR1 LGHNA and CDR2 YSLEER. The CDR3 extends over 13 amino acids. In nucleotides, the CDR3 is TGCGCCCGCAGCCAAGTCCACTCCTATGGCTACACCTTC. Amino acid sequence: CARSQVHSYGYTF.

This clonotype has a count of ten or more. The chain employs TRBV9 and TRBJ2-3, with TRBD2 matching over 8 bases. The CDR3 spans 14 residues. The germline CDR1 and CDR2 sequences are SGDLS and YYNGEE. J gave up 1 base and V 5 bases, and 3 bases lay outside the gene matches. The CDR3 reads CASSSLAGTDTQYF. The CDR3 DNA sequence: TGTGCCAGCAGTTCACTAGCGGGCACAGATACGCAGTATTTT.

The CDR3 sequence: CAWDRDNYGYTF. CDR3 in DNA: TGTGCCTGGGACAGGGATAACTATGGCTACACCTTC. The genes are TRBV30 and TRBJ1-2; 7 bases line up with TRBD1. CDR1 is GTSNPN, CDR2 SVGIG, per germline (reference sequence). V dropped 5 bases and J dropped 1; count of bases not matched to a gene: 1. The CDR3 is 12 amino acids.

This chain joins TRBV5-4 and TRBJ2-7; 11 positions match TRBD1. Germline V gene data show CDR1 as SGHNT and CDR2 as YYREEE (reference sequence). With V trimmed by 4 bases and J by 5 bases, 14 bases remained unmatched. This CDR3 has 17 amino acids. The CDR3 bases are TGTGCCAGCAGCGTAATTCCGGGACAGGGGGTGGAAAACGAGCAGTACTTC. This gives the protein CASSVIPGQGVENEQYF.

V usage is TRBV6-2 or TRBV6-3 and J usage is TRBJ2-2; D gene unclear. Trimming removed 4 bases at V and 0 bases at J, with 6 bases between. This CDR3 contains 14 residues. The germline V gene has CDR1 MNHEY and CDR2 SVGEGT. CDR3 in DNA: TGTGCCAGCAGTTCTGAACCGAACACCGGGGAGCTGTTTTTT. Translated, it gives CASSSEPNTGELFF.

This clonotype was found a few times. J is TRBJ2-1 and V is TRBV5-1; 12 nucleotides match TRBD1. This CDR3 has 16 amino acids. With V trimmed by 7 bases and J by 6 bases, 11 bases remained unmatched. The germline V gene encodes CDR1 SGHRS and CDR2 YFSETQ. The CDR3: CASHFPGQGASNEQFF. As DNA, the CDR3 is TGCGCCAGCCACTTCCCGGGACAGGGGGCTTCCAATGAGCAGTTCTTC.

This clonotype showed up many times. The genes are TRBV6-6 and TRBJ2-3, with 7 positions matching TRBD2. This CDR3 is built from 18 residues. The ends lost 2 bases at V and 2 bases at J; junction bases unmatched: 13. Germline lookup yields CDR1 MNHNY and CDR2 SVGAGI (reference sequence). Here the CDR3 reads CASSYRAGEDHYTDTQYF. CDR3 nucleotide sequence: TGTGCCAGCAGTTACAGGGCGGGAGAGGACCACTACACAGATACGCAGTATTTT.

This clonotype was observed a handful of times. The chain couples TRBV7-2 to TRBJ2-5; the match to TRBD1 covers 9 bases. CDR3 length equals 15 residues. V gave up 2 bases and J gave up 5 bases; unmatched junction bases: 6. Germline V gene lookup returns CDR1 SGHTA and CDR2 FQGNSA. For the CDR3, the DNA is TGTGCCAGCAGCTTAACGACAGGGGGTAGCGAGACCCAGTACTTC. Protein: CASSLTTGGSETQYF.

This clonotype has a handful of counts. This sequence joins TRBV12-3 or TRBV12-4 and TRBJ2-2; 8 bases align to TRBD2. This CDR3 is built from 20 residues. Unmatched junction bases numbered 20, after V lost 3 bases and J lost 5 bases. CDR3 in amino acids: CASSFFSNVLEREYTGELFF. In DNA form, the CDR3 reads TGTGCCAGCAGTTTTTTCAGCAATGTGCTTGAGCGGGAGTATACCGGGGAGCTGTTTTTT.

On this clonotype itself: A much larger clone sits a single nucleotide away, making a read error possible. This sequence joins TRBV5-1 and TRBJ2-1, with TRBD1 matching over 11 bases. CDR1 is SGHRS, CDR2 YFSETQ, per germline. This CDR3 has 15 amino acids. The CDR3 reads CASRPGQGVYSEQFF. CDR3 coding DNA: TGCGCCAGCAGACCGGGACAGGGGGTATACAGTGAGCAGTTCTTC.

The J gene is TRBJ1-3, the V gene TRBV28, with a tentative D call TRBD1 (5 bases). V dropped 3 bases and J dropped 0 bases, with 15 bases sitting between them. Looked up from germline, CDR1 is MDHEN and CDR2 is SYDVKM. CDR3 size: 17 residues. This chain's CDR3 is CASSLSLTASSGNTIYF. The CDR3 region has the DNA TGTGCCAGCAGTTTGTCACTGACAGCAAGCTCTGGAAACACCATATATTTT.

The chain links TRBV6-5 to TRBJ1-1; D unresolved. Germline CDR1 MNHEY, CDR2 SVGAGI. CDR3 length: 14 amino acids. Between the trimmed V and J ends, which lost 0 bases and 1 base, there was a span of 6 bases. The CDR3 region is CASSYSDQNTEAFF. The CDR3 DNA reads TGTGCCAGCAGTTACTCGGACCAGAACACTGAAGCTTTCTTT.

The CDR3 here is CSVDAGQAYNEQFF. As DNA, the CDR3 is TGCAGCGTTGATGCGGGACAGGCCTACAATGAGCAGTTCTTC. This chain links TRBV29-1 with TRBJ2-1, with 8 bases identical to TRBD1. There are 14 residues in the CDR3. Trimming removed 3 bases from V and 2 bases from J; junction bases left unmatched: 3. CDR1 SQVTM and CDR2 ANQGSEA come from the germline V gene.

This clonotype was recorded many times. J is TRBJ2-3 and V is TRBV4-3; D is unclear. In germline, CDR1 is LGHNA, CDR2 YSLEER. V was clipped by 2 bases and J by 0 bases, with 9 bases between them. The CDR3 spans 15 residues. CDR3 in DNA: TGCGCCAGCAGCCAATACTCCCAGAGCACAGATACGCAGTATTTT. Amino acid sequence: CASSQYSQSTDTQYF.

With regard to this clonotype: Since a much larger clone is just one base distant, this may be a read error. The chain couples TRBV7-8 to TRBJ2-1; 10 bases fit TRBD2. This CDR3 contains 15 residues. Germline V gene data show CDR1 as SGHVS and CDR2 as FQNEAQ. The V and J ends lost 8 bases and 5 bases, in that order; junction bases with no gene match: 9. The CDR3 spells CASGSALAGDNEQFF. The CDR3, as DNA: TGTGCCAGCGGCTCCGCTCTAGCGGGAGACAATGAGCAGTTCTTC.

In its sample, this clonotype was seen a few times. A read error may produce the germline difference seen at one junction end. The rearrangement links TRBV12-3 or TRBV12-4 to TRBJ1-4; D unresolved. The CDR3 is 14 residues long. The CDR3 protein is CASRLGNNQEKLFF. The CDR3 coding sequence is TGTGCCAGCAGGTTAGGTAATAACCAGGAAAAACTGTTTTTT.

In DNA, the CDR3 is TGCAGTGCTAGAGAAGCGGGATTTGGCTCCGAGCAGTACTTC. Translated, it gives CSAREAGFGSEQYF. J is TRBJ2-7 and V is TRBV20-1, with 7 bases fitting TRBD2. Germline trimming cut 0 bases from V and 6 bases from J; bases unmatched to any gene: 8. The CDR3 extends over 14 amino acids. Per germline, CDR1 DFQATT and CDR2 SNEGSKA (reference sequence).

The V and J genes are TRBV5-6 and TRBJ2-5; weak D call: TRBD1 (6 bases). Germline assignment: CDR1 SGHDT and CDR2 YYEEEE. V was cut by 4 bases and J by 0 bases, with 13 bases left in between. The CDR3 extends over 15 amino acids. The CDR3 reads CASSILTGDQETQYF. Here the CDR3 DNA reads TGTGCCAGCAGCATATTGACAGGCGACCAAGAGACCCAGTACTTC.

This clonotype was observed many times. The J gene is TRBJ1-1, the V gene TRBV28; D gene ambiguous. V was trimmed by 6 bases and J by 5 bases, leaving 19 bases between them. The CDR3 extends over 15 amino acids. Germline V gene sequence: CDR1 MDHEN, CDR2 SYDVKM. The CDR3 bases are TGTGCCAGCAGGTTTTCACACAAATACGGGACTGAAGCTTTCTTT. Its protein is CASRFSHKYGTEAFF.